This T cell receptor (beta chain) was sequenced for a study of response to subunit inactivated influenza vaccine. With 6 bases removed from V and 5 bases from J, the gap between germline ends came to 10 bases. The CDR3 totals 11 residues. Germline CDR1 reads DFQATT; CDR2 reads SNEGSKA (reference sequence). In TCRdb, the RT-PCR reads were re-called with MiXCR into one record per CDR3 protein. The sample holds 550,000 to 800,000 distinct CDR3 sequences, over 11% seen once. The sequence was obtained from a man between 45 and 60 years old who received an inactivated influenza vaccine. The genes are TRBV20-1 and TRBJ1-2; D is ambiguous. Here the sequenced sample was PBMCs from blood, taken around two weeks before vaccination. CDR3 coding DNA: TGCAGTGCCTCTGGACGGTATGGCTACACCTTC. This translates into CSASGRYGYTF.